The TCR beta chain described here comes from a study of cytomegalovirus exposure and HLA in healthy donors. With 60 Vbeta and 13 Jbeta primers, the PCR was carried out. Produced via immunoSEQ multiplex PCR; TCRdb's table is partial and in-frame only. The sample contains about 87,000 clones, around 70% of which appear only once. V dropped 4 bases and J dropped 0 bases, with 2 bases sitting between them. This CDR3 comprises 12 residues. Germline loops: CDR1 SGHDT, CDR2 YYEEEE. The specimen sequenced was PBMCs. This TCR was sampled from a man in his thirties or forties in good health and CMV-seropositive. V usage is TRBV5-6 and J usage is TRBJ1-5; D gene uncertain. The CDR3 DNA reads TGTGCCAGCAGCCTTAGCAATCAGCCCCAGCATTTT. As protein: CASSLSNQPQHF.